The present entry profiles one T cell receptor (beta chain) with its context. This clonotype was seen a few times. Its antigen remains unidentified. Within one base of it there is no much larger clone, and no base qualities were kept. What this sample's treatment or condition label stands for: roughly ten-day PBMC culture with coronavirus spike peptide pools or control peptides (ViraFEST assay). The study used the ViraFEST assay, which expanded antigen-specific T cells with peptide pools and then identified expanded clonotypes by TCR sequencing. Positive SARS-CoV-2 PCR tests in the convalescent patients dated from March to December 2020, before Alpha, Beta and Delta variants emerged in the United States. Each well held 2 million to 2.5 million PBMCs cultured with 9 to 10 ug/ml peptide pools in IMDM containing around 5.5% human AB serum and roughly 10 IU/ml IL-2. Half of the culture medium was replaced with fresh IL-2-containing medium on days 3 and 7. Once the cells had been in culture for less than 12 days, the EasySep CD4+ T cell isolation kit was used to isolate CD4+ T cells by negative selection. PBMCs were separated from whole blood using Ficoll-Paque Plus gradient centrifugation and then either used fresh or cryopreserved at -140C. Triplicate wells were generally used for each culture condition.

The record originates from a study of vaccination and CD4 T cells after COVID-19 (dated 2022 in TCRdb). About the full investigation: Convalescent patients had a positive SARS-CoV-2 result on nasal swab PCR, and of these patients, several had mild disease and one had severe disease. In nine to eleven COVID-19 convalescent patients and a handful of infection-naive healthy vaccine recipients, researchers compared the spike-specific CD4+ TCR repertoire from before mRNA vaccination with the repertoire from after. Post-vaccine blood samples were taken a median of about 77 days after the second vaccine dose, with a range of roughly 13 to 250 days. Culture stimuli were overlapping spike peptide pools from SARS-CoV-2 and from the common cold coronaviruses HCoV-NL63, HCoV-OC43 and HCoV-229E. Post-COVID blood samples from convalescent patients were collected a median of approximately 93 days after diagnosis, with a range of about 35 to 180 days. The convalescent cohort included six males and four females, with two Hispanic individuals, seven Caucasians, two Asians and one multiracial person. Participants got two doses of the Pfizer-BioNTech BNT162b2 vaccine (n=8) or two doses of the Moderna mRNA-1273 vaccine (n=2). Control cultures received a CEFX viral epitope pool as the positive control, an HIV-1 Nef peptide pool as the negative control, or no peptide. Broader findings and caveats from the paper: In convalescent patients, a median 86.3% of post-vaccine SARS-CoV-2-reactive clones were detected only after vaccination, suggesting vaccine-specific priming. The median number of SARS-CoV-2-reactive clonotypes rose from under 25 after infection to roughly 38 after vaccination, but the change was not significant. The number of convalescent patients in the study was relatively small, and the study did not examine early timepoints following natural infection. Of the vaccine-specific clones in convalescent patients, 304 of 307, or nearly all, reacted only to SARS-CoV-2 spike and did not cross-react with common cold coronaviruses.

The library was generated by PCR. TCR sequencing of DNA from cultured CD4+ T cells used the Oncomine TCR Beta short-read assay at the Johns Hopkins FTIC core. Genomic DNA was extracted from the cultured CD4+ T cells with the QIAamp micro DNA kit. The Oncomine TCR Beta libraries from cultured CD4+ T cells were pooled using unique dual indexes and then sequenced on an Illumina iSeq 100. The paper's data handling went like this. Non-productive sequences were removed, and CDR3s not starting with C, not ending with F or W, or shorter than 7 amino acids were discarded. Antigen-specific clonotypes were identified using the MANAFEST web application through comparison of peptide-stimulated wells with reference and other culture wells. To be called positive, a clone needed an FDR below 0.05, an odds ratio above 5, and a productive frequency above 0.1% in at least two of three replicate wells. Cross-reactive clonotypes were defined as significantly expanded in both SARS-CoV-2 spike wells and at least one common cold coronavirus spike condition. Levenshtein distances (stringdist) and unrooted phylogenetic trees (ape) in R version 3.6.1 were used to assess CDR3 homology. TCRdb took the public reads, trimmed them with fastp at Q25, ran MiXCR for clone calling and kept in-frame beta chains. Every distinct CDR3 protein forms one entry, paired with its most common genes and DNA. The V and J calls and clone size are TCRdb's, not the authors'. The sample contains about 8,500 distinct CDR3 sequences, about 59% of them found a single time. The ten largest clones add up to roughly 23% of the sample.

Material: CD4+ T cells from blood, cultured in vitro. This TCR was sampled from a human donor who had recovered from COVID-19.

The sequenced DNA is TGTGCCAGCAGTGAAGAGACCCAGTACTTC. This gives the protein CASSEETQYF. The chain uses TRBV2 and TRBJ2-5, with the identity of the D gene unclear. V is pared back by 1 base and J by 6 bases, with 0 bases lying between the germline termini. The germline V gene gives CDR1 as SNHLY and CDR2 as FYNNEI. From cysteine to phenylalanine, the CDR3 is 10 amino acids long. Kept here is only the CDR3 DNA, which spans 30 bases and is read in frame from base 1.